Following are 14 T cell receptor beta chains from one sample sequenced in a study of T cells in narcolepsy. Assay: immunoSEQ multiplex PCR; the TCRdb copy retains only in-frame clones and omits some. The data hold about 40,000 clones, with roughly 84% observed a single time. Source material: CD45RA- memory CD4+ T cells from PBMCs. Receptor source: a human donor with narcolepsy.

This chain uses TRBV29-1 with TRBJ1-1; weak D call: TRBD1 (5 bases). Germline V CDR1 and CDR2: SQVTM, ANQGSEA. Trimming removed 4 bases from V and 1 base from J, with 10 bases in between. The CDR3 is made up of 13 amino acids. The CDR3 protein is CSVGEGQNTEAFF. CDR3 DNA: TGCAGCGTTGGGGAGGGGCAGAACACTGAAGCTTTCTTT.

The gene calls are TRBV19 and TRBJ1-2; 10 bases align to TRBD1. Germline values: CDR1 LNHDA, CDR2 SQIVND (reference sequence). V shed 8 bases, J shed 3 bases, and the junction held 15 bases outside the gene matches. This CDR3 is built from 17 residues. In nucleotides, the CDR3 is TGTGCCAGTCGTACCGTGCGGACAGGGGGTAAGGACTATGGCTACACCTTC. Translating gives CASRTVRTGGKDYGYTF. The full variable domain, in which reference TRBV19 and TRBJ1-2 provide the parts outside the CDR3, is DGGITQSPKYLFRKEGQNVTLSCEQNLNHDAMYWYRQDPGQGLRLIYYSQIVNDFQKGDIAEGYSVSREKKESFPLTVTSAQKNPTAFYLCASRTVRTGGKDYGYTFGSGTRLTVV.

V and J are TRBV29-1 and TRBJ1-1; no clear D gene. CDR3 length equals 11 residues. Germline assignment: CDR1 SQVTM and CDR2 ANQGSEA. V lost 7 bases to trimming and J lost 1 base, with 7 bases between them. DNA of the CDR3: TGCAGCGATTCGCCGAACACTGAAGCTTTCTTT. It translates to CSDSPNTEAFF.

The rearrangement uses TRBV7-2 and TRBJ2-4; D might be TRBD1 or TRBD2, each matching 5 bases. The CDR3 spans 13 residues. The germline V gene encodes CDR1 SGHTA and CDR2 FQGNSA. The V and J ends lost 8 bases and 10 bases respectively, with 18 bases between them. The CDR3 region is CASGQEGQRIQYF. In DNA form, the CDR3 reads TGTGCCAGCGGCCAAGAGGGGCAGAGGATTCAGTACTTC.

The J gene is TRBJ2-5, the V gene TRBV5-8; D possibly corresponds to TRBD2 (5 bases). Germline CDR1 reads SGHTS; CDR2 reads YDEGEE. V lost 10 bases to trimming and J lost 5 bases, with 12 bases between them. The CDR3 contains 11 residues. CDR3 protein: CAAAGWETQYF. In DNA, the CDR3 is TGTGCCGCGGCGGGCTGGGAGACCCAGTACTTC.

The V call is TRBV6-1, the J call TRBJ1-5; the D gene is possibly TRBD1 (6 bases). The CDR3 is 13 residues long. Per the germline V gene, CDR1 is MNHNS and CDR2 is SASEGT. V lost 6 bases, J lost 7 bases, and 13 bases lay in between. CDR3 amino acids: CASSNRELQPQHF. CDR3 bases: TGTGCCAGCAGCAACAGGGAATTGCAGCCCCAGCATTTT.

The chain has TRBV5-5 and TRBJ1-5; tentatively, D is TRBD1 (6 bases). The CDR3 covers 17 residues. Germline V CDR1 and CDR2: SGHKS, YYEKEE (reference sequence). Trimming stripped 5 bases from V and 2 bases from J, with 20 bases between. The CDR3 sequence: CASSSSFTGLGNQPQHF. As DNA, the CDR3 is TGTGCCAGCAGTTCAAGCTTCACAGGGCTGGGCAATCAGCCCCAGCATTTT. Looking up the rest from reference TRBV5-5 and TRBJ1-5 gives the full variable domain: DAGVTQSPTHLIKTRGQQVTLRCSPISGHKSVSWYQQVLGQGPQFIFQYYEKEERGRGNFPDRFSARQFPNYSSELNVNALLLGDSALYLCASSSSFTGLGNQPQHFGDGTRLSIL.

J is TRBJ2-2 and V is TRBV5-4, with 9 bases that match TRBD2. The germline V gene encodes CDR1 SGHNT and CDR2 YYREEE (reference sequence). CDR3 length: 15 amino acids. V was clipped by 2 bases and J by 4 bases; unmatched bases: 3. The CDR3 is CASSFRAGGTGELFF. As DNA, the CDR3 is TGTGCCAGCAGCTTCAGAGCGGGAGGCACCGGGGAGCTGTTTTTT.

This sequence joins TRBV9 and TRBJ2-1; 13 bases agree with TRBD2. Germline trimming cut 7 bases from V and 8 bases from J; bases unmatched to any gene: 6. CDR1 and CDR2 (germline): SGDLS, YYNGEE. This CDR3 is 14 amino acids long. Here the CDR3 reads CASASGLAGYEQFF. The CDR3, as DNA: TGTGCCAGCGCCTCGGGACTAGCGGGGTATGAGCAGTTCTTC.

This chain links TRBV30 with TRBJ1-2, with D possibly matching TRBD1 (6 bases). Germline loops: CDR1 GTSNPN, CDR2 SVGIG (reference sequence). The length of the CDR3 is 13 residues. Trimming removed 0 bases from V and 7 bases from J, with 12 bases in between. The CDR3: CAWSVTGKSGYTF. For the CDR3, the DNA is TGTGCCTGGAGTGTAACAGGGAAATCTGGCTACACCTTC.

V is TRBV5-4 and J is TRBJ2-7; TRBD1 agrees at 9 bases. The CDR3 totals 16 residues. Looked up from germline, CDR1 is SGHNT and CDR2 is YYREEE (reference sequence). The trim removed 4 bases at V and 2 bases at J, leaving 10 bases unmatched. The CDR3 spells CASSTPGQGTTYEQYF. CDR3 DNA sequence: TGTGCCAGCAGCACACCGGGACAGGGAACAACCTACGAGCAGTACTTC.

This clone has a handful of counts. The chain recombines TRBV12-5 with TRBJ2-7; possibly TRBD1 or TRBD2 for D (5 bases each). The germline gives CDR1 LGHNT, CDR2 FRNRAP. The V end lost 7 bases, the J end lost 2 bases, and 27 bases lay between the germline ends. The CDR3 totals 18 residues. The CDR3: CASALFNTGHDATYEQYF. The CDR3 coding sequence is TGTGCTAGTGCCCTCTTCAATACGGGGCACGACGCTACCTACGAGCAGTACTTC.

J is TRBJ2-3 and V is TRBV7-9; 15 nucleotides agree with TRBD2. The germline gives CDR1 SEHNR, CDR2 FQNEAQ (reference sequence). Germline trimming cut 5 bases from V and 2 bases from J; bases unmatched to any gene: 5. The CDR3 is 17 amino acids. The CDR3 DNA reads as TGTGCCAGCAGCCTGGGACTAGCGGGGGGCCTCACAGATACGCAGTATTTT. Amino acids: CASSLGLAGGLTDTQYF.

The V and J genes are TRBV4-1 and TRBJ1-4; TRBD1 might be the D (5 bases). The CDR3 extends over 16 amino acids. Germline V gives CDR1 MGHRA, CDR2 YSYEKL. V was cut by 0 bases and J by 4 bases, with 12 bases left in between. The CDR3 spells CASSQDLGRNNEKLFF. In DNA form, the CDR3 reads TGCGCCAGCAGCCAAGATTTGGGACGGAATAATGAAAAACTGTTTTTT.